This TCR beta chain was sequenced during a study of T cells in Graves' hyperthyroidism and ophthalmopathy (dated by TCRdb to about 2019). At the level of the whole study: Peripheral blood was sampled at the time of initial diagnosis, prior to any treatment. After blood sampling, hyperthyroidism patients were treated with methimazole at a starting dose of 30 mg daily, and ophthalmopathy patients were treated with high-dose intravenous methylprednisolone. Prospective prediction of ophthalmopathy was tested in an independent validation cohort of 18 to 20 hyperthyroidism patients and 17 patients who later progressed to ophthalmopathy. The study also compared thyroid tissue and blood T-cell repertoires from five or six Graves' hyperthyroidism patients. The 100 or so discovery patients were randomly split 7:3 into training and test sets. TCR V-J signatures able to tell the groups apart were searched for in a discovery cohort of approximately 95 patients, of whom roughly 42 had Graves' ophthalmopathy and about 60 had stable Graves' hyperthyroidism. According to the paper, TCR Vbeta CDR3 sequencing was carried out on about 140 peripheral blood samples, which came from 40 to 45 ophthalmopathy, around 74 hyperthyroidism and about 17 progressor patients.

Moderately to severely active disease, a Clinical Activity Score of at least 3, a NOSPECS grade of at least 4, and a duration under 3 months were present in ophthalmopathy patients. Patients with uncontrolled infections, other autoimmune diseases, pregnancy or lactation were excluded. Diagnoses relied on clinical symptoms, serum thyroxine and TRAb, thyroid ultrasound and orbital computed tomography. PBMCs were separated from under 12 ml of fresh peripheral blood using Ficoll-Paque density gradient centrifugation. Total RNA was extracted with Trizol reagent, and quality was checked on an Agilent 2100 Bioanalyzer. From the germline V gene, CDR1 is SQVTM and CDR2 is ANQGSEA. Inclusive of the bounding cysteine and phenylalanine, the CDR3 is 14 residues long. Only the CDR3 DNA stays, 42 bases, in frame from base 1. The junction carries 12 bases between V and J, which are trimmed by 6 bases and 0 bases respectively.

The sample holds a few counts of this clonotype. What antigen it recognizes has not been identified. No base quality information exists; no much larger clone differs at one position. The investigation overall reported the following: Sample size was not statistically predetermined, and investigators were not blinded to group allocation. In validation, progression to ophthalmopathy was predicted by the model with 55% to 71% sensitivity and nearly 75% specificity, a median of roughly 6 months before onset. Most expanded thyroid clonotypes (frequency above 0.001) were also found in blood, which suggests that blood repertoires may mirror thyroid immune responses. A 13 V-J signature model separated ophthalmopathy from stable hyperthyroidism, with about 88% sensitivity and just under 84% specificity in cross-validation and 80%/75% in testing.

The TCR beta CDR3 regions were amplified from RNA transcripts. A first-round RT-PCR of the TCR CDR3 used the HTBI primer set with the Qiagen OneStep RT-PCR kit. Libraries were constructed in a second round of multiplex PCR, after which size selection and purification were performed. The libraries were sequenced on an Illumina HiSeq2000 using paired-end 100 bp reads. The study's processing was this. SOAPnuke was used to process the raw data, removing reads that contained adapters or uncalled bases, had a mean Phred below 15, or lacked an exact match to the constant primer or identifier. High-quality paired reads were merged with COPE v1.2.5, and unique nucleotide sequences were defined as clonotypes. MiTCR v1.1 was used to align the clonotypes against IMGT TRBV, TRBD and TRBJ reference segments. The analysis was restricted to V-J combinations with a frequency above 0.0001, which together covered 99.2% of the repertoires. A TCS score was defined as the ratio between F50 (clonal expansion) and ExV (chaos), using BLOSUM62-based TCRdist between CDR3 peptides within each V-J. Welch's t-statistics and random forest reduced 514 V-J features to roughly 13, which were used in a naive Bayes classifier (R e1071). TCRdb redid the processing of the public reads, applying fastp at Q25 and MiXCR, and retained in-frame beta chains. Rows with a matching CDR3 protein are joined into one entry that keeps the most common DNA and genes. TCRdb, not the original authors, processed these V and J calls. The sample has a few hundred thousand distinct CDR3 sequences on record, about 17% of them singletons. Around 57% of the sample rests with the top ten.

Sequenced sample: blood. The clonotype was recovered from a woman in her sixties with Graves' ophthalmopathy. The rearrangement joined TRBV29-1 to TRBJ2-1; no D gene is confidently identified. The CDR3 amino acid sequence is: CSVPWGASYNEQFF. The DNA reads TGCAGCGTGCCCTGGGGTGCCTCCTACAATGAGCAGTTCTTC.